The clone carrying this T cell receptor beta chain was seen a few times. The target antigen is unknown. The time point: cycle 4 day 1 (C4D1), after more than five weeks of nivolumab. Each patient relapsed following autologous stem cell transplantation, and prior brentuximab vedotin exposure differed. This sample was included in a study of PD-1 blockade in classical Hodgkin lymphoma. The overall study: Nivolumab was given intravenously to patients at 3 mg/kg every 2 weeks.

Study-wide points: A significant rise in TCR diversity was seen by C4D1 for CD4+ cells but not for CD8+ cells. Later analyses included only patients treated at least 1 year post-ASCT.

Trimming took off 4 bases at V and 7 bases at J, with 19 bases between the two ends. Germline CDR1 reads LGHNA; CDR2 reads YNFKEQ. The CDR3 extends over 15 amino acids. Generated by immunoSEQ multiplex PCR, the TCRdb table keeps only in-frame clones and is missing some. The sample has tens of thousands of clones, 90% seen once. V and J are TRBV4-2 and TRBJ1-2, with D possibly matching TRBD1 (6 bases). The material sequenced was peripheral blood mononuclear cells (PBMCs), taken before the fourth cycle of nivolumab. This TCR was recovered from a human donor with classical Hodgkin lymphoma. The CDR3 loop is CASSLLLRDTPGYTF. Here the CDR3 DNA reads TGTGCCAGCAGCCTCCTACTCCGGGACACCCCTGGCTACACCTTC.